The entry below gives a single T cell receptor (beta chain) sequence along with its context. Its target is unknown. This sample was taken from a study of T cells after yellow fever vaccination. Study-wide context: Fractions of limited cellularity were prepared by means of SMART-Seq v4 Ultra Low Input.

Study observations and caveats: A minor fraction of clonotypes spanned both CD4 and CD8 compartments. Clones from primary vaccination mostly reappeared after the booster (roughly 97% CD4, roughly 87% CD8).

Germline values: CDR1 SGHNT, CDR2 YYREEE (reference sequence). The CDR3 sequence is 14 residues long. After removal of 4 bases from V and 5 bases from J, the junction contained 3 bases not matched to a gene. For TCR, cDNA came from 5'RACE template switching, which added a universal primer site and UMIs. TCRdb re-derived calls from the 5' RACE reads in MiXCR, one entry per CDR3 protein. The data contain just under 600,000 distinct CDR3 sequences, roughly 14% of them seen just once; the ten biggest clones take up around an eighth. The sequencing here drew on PBMCs, taken on the day of the yellow fever booster vaccination. V usage is TRBV5-4 and J usage is TRBJ2-2, with 9 nucleotides matching TRBD2. The clonotype originates from a man aged 30-40 years who received the YFV17D yellow fever vaccine. DNA for the CDR3: TGTGCCAGCAGCCGTAGCGGGAGTACCGGGGAGCTGTTTTTT. It is translated as CASSRSGSTGELFF.